Here is one T cell receptor beta chain with its context. No antigen is known for it. V lost 5 bases and J lost 4; bases outside the gene matches: 6. Germline CDR1 reads SGHTA; CDR2 reads FQGNSA. The CDR3 runs 15 residues. The data are from a study of blood T cells in healthy people across ages. A J-beta primer mix and a sample-barcoded 5' primer were used in a second PCR of roughly 6 to 11 cycles. Every cDNA was tagged by a template-switch adaptor with 12 random nucleotides. TCRdb re-called the 5' RACE reads with MiXCR, one entry per CDR3 protein. Of roughly 930,000 distinct CDR3 sequences listed, around 48% are singletons. Regarding the study as a whole: Lack of knowledge of donor CMV status possibly confounded expanded clonotype changes. The unsorted PBMCs prevented any conclusive comparison of naive versus antigen-experienced cells. As age increased, TCR beta diversity per million T cells fell in a roughly linear fashion.

This clonotype was sampled from a man aged 25-45 years in good health. The chain is built from TRBV7-2 and TRBJ2-5; 11 bases match TRBD2. Sample: blood. The CDR3, as DNA: TGTGCCAGCAGCCTGATGACTAGCGGGGTAGAGACCCAGTACTTC. This gives the protein CASSLMTSGVETQYF.